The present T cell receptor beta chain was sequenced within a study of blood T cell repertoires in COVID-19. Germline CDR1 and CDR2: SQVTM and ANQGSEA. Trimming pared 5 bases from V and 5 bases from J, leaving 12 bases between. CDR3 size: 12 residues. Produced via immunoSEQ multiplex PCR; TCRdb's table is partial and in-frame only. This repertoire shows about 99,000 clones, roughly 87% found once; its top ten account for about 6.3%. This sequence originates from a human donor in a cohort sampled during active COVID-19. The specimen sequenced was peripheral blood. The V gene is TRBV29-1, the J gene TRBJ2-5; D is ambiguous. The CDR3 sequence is CSVLDDLETQYF. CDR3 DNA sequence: TGCAGCGTTCTAGACGATCTCGAGACCCAGTACTTC.